The entry that follows covers one T cell receptor beta chain sequence. This entry belongs to a study of blood T cell repertoires in COVID-19. Study in general: PBMCs, B-cell-depleted T cells, or T cells were the source of the cDNA or gDNA that made up the material.

With 4 bases removed from V and 2 bases from J, the gap between germline ends came to 9 bases. The CDR3 spans 14 residues. Looked up from germline, CDR1 is LGHDT and CDR2 is YNNKEL (reference sequence). In the study's own analysis: Nucleated cell counts were estimated from reference gene primer amplification. Using immunoSEQ multiplex PCR, the repertoire was profiled, and TCRdb retains in-frame clones only, with some absent. V, J and clone size derive from that table, while D and trimming were established from the DNA sequence. The sample lists 100,000 to 150,000 clones, about four fifths occurring once.

The clonotype was recovered from a man aged 60 to 69 with acute or convalescent COVID-19. This chain links TRBV3-1 (or the pseudogene TRBV3-2) with TRBJ1-3; D remains unclear. The sequencing input was peripheral blood. The CDR3 DNA sequence: TGTGCCAGCAGCCCCGACGGGACTGGAAACACCATATATTTT. It codes for CASSPDGTGNTIYF.